These T cell receptor beta chains were read from a single sample in a study of tumor and adjacent non-tumor tissue in lung cancer. TCRdb redid the calling of the multiplex PCR reads with MiXCR, one entry per CDR3 protein. Of under 95,000 distinct CDR3 sequences listed, about 61% are singletons. Sequencing was carried out using lung tumor tissue. Receptors originate from a man between 65 and 85 years old with non-small cell lung cancer. Each CDR3 is given with its conserved first and last residue. A D gene is named only where the DNA matches it firmly. Only part of the rows carry a size: once, few, many, or a class if the clone is expanded.

cdr3_aa,cdr3_nt,clone_size,d_call,v_call,j_call
CASSADRAGNQPQHF,TGTGCCAGCAGCGCTGACAGGGCGGGCAATCAGCCCCAGCATTTT,.,TRBD1,TRBV6-2/TRBV6-3,TRBJ1-5
CASSQGLSRSEQFF,TGTGCCAGCAGCCAAGGACTTTCGAGGAGTGAGCAGTTCTTC,.,.,TRBV11-2,TRBJ2-1
CASCPTYYEQYF,TGTGCCAGCTGTCCGACATACTACGAACAGTATTTC,.,.,TRBV12-3/TRBV12-4,TRBJ2-7
CASSQGFPAADTQYF,TGCGCCAGCAGCCAAGGGTTCCCGGCGGCAGATACGCAGTATTTT,many,.,TRBV4-1,TRBJ2-3
CASSPGLAGPLSTDAQYF,TGTGCCAGCAGTCCTGGACTAGCGGGGCCTTTGAGCACAGATGCGCAGTATTTT,.,TRBD2,TRBV11-2,TRBJ2-3
CASSLQPEVSYIEQFF,TGTGCCAGCAGCCTTCAGCCCGAGGTCTCCTACATTGAGCAGTTCTTC,.,.,TRBV11-2,TRBJ2-1
CASSLRQGINYEQYF,TGTGCCAGCAGCCTTCGACAGGGGATAAACTACGAGCAGTACTTC,many,TRBD1,TRBV4-2,TRBJ2-7
CSVGGVATQYF,TGCAGCGTCGGTGGGGTTGCGACCCAGTACTTC,many,.,TRBV29-1,TRBJ2-5
CASSQDFRTSIYEQFF,TGCGCCAGCAGCCAAGATTTCCGGACTAGCATATATGAGCAGTTCTTC,.,TRBD2,TRBV4-1,TRBJ2-1
CATARTPFGIEQFF,TGTGCCACCGCCAGGACACCTTTCGGAATTGAGCAGTTCTTC,.,.,TRBV24-1,TRBJ2-1
CASSYSSRKGYSPPFHF,TGTGCCAGCAGTTACTCGTCCCGTAAAGGGTACAGTCCACCCTTCCACTTT,.,.,TRBV6-5,TRBJ1-6